This is a list of T cell receptor beta chains from one sample in a study of shared clonotypes between healthy human individuals. Here immunoSEQ multiplex PCR was the method, and the copy in TCRdb shows in-frame clones only, minus some. Of 2 million to 2.5 million clones listed, roughly 95% were seen once; the top ten hold roughly 0.13%. The specimen was naive CD4+ T cells sorted from blood. The receptor set was obtained from a man between 18 and 29 years old in good health. Each CDR3 is given with its conserved first and last residue. The D gene is left open where the match is weak. The listing skips clone size in some rows; elsewhere it reads once, few, many or a size class.

>once|NA|TRBV5-6|TRBJ1-2|13
TGTGCCAGCAGCTTGGCCGCTAACTATGGCTACACCTTC
CASSLAANYGYTF
>NA|NA|TRBV29-1|TRBJ2-7|13
TGCAGCGTACGGGACGGCGCATTCTACGAGCAGTACTTC
CSVRDGAFYEQYF
>NA|NA|TRBV15|TRBJ1-2|16
TGTGCCACCAGCAGAGGGGGAACAGAATCTAACTATGGCTACACCTTC
CATSRGGTESNYGYTF
>NA|TRBD2|TRBV7-2|TRBJ2-3|16
TGTGCCAGCAGCCTTCAGCGGGGGGCGGCGGCAGATACGCAGTATTTT
CASSLQRGAAADTQYF
>NA|NA|TRBV6-1|TRBJ1-1|12
TGTGCCAGCAGGTTAGGGAACACTGAAGCTTTCTTT
CASRLGNTEAFF
>NA|NA|TRBV18|TRBJ1-2|15
TGTGCCAGCTCACCACCCAAAGGGGCTTTCTATGGCTACACCTTC
CASSPPKGAFYGYTF
>NA|NA|TRBV10-3|TRBJ2-7|14
TGTGCCATCGGGGCGGGGCCTTCACACTACGAGCAGTACTTC
CAIGAGPSHYEQYF
>NA|TRBD2|TRBV5-3|TRBJ2-4|16
TGTGCCAGAAGTCAAGGACTAGCGGGCGCCAAAAACATTCAGTACTTC
CARSQGLAGAKNIQYF
>NA|NA|TRBV7-9|TRBJ2-2|15
TGTGCCAGCAGATCCAGGGTTCTGAACACCGGGGAGCTGTTTTTT
CASRSRVLNTGELFF
>NA|NA|TRBV29-1|TRBJ1-1|16
TGCAGCGGAAAGGTCGGGGGGACCGGTATGAACACTGAAGCTTTCTTT
CSGKVGGTGMNTEAFF
>NA|TRBD2|TRBV28|TRBJ2-2|14
TGTGCCAGCAGTTTTCCGGGGGGGACCGGGGAGCTGTTTTTT
CASSFPGGTGELFF
>NA|NA|TRBV2|TRBJ1-5|14
TGTGCCAGCAGTGAATATCAAAACAGCATAGCCCAGCATTTT
CASSEYQNSIAQHF
>once|NA|TRBV21-1|TRBJ2-1|15
TGTGCCAGCAGCAAGGGACAGGGGACCTACAATGAGCAGTTCTTC
CASSKGQGTYNEQFF
>NA|NA|TRBV29-1|TRBJ2-6|16
TGCAGCGTTGAATCGGTCAGTGGCTCTGGGGCCAACGTCCTGACTTTC
CSVESVSGSGANVLTF
>NA|NA|TRBV18|TRBJ1-1|13
TGTGCCAGCTCTCCTCAGGGGCAGCCTGAAGCTTTCTTT
CASSPQGQPEAFF
>NA|TRBD2|TRBV5-1|TRBJ2-7|15
TGCGCCACCAAAAGGTCACTAGCGGGATCCTACGAGCAGTACTTC
CATKRSLAGSYEQYF
>NA|NA|TRBV7-8|TRBJ2-7|16
TGTGCCAGCAGCTTAGTGGGGGGCCAGGGACTCTACGAGCAGTACTTC
CASSLVGGQGLYEQYF
>NA|TRBD2|TRBV18|TRBJ2-1|16
TGTGCCAGCTCACCACTGGGGACTAGCGTGAAGAATGAGCAGTTCTTC
CASSPLGTSVKNEQFF
>NA|NA|TRBV5-1|TRBJ2-7|14
TGCGCCAGCAGCTTGTTTATCGGAAGCTACGAGCAGTACTTC
CASSLFIGSYEQYF
>NA|NA|TRBV6-1|TRBJ2-7|14
TGTGCCAGCAGTGAATTACCTCAGTCCTACGAGCAGTACTTC
CASSELPQSYEQYF
>NA|NA|TRBV5-6|TRBJ1-5|13
TGTGCCAGCAGCTTAAACCCAAATCAGCCCCAGCATTTT
CASSLNPNQPQHF
>NA|NA|TRBV28|TRBJ1-5|15
TGTGCCAGCAGACCCGGGTCCCTGGGAAATCAGCCCCAGCATTTT
CASRPGSLGNQPQHF